The rows below give T cell receptor beta chains drawn from one sample of a study of liver allograft versus peripheral blood T cells. TCRdb re-analysed the reads in MiXCR, keeping a single row per CDR3 protein. This sample carries approximately 9,300 distinct CDR3 sequences, approximately 17% of them seen once, and the ten largest clones take approximately 1.2%. These receptors came from a human patient who had a liver transplant. Certain T cells may be donor cells from the graft. The conserved cysteine and the conserved F or W are not part of the CDR3 here. The order of the fields is V gene, J gene, D gene, CDR3 protein. D genes are given only for firm matches.

V: TRBV7-2; J: TRBJ2-1; D: -; CDR3: ASSLGPIAGAYNEQS
V: TRBV5-6; J: TRBJ2-7; D: TRBD1; CDR3: ASSHFRTGSSYEQY
V: TRBV6-5; J: TRBJ1-6; D: -; CDR3: ASSYQLNSPLH
V: TRBV6-5; J: TRBJ1-6; D: -; CDR3: ASSRTEGSPLH
V: TRBV29-1; J: TRBJ2-1; D: -; CDR3: SVEGHRDEQF
V: TRBV5-5; J: TRBJ1-4; D: -; CDR3: ASSPGGENEKLF
V: TRBV5-4; J: TRBJ1-1; D: TRBD1; CDR3: ASSLGTGNTEAF
V: TRBV6-1; J: TRBJ1-5; D: -; CDR3: ASSADGTSRNQPQH
V: TRBV28; J: TRBJ2-7; D: TRBD2; CDR3: ASVLRAGGGEQY
V: TRBV19; J: TRBJ2-6; D: TRBD1; CDR3: ASSMSGTGGTGANVLT